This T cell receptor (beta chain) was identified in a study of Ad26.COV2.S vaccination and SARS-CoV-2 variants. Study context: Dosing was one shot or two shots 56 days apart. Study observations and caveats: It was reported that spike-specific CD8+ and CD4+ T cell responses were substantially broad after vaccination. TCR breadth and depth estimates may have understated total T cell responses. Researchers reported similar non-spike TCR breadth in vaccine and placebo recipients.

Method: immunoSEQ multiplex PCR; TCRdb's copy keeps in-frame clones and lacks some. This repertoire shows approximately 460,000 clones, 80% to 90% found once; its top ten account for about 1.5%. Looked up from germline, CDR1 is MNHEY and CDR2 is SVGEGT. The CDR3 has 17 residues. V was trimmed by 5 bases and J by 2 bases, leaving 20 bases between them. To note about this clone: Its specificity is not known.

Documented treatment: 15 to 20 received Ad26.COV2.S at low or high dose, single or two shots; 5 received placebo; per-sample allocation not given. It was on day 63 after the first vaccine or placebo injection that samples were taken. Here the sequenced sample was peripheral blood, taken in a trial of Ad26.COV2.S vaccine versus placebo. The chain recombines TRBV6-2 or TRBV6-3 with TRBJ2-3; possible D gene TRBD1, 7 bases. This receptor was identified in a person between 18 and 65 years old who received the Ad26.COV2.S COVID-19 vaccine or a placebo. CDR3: CASSKPRRGPYTDTQYF. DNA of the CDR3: TGTGCCAGCAGTAAACCCCGGAGGGGGCCTTACACAGATACGCAGTATTTT.